This T cell receptor (beta chain) was recovered during a study of blood T cell repertoires in COVID-19. On the study more broadly: The United States, Italy and Spain were the sources of the acute and convalescent COVID-19 samples. Sources were T cells, B-cell-depleted T cells, or PBMCs; the material itself was cDNA or gDNA.

Assay: immunoSEQ multiplex PCR; the TCRdb copy retains only in-frame clones and omits some. The sample yields some 50,000 clones, 80% to 90% seen once. V lost 3 bases and J lost 6; bases outside the gene matches: 6. CDR3 length: 14 amino acids. CDR1 is KGHSH and CDR2 is LQKENI in the germline V gene. The chain employs TRBV18 and TRBJ2-7; 9 bases line up with TRBD2. The sequenced sample was peripheral blood. This receptor was obtained from a man aged 60 to 69 with acute or convalescent COVID-19. CDR3 amino acids: CASSPPGLALEQYF. CDR3 nucleotides: TGTGCCAGCTCACCGCCGGGACTAGCCCTCGAGCAGTACTTC.